A selection of T cell receptor beta chains follows, all from one sample in a study of blood T cell repertoires in COVID-19. Using immunoSEQ multiplex PCR, the repertoire was profiled, and TCRdb retains in-frame clones only, with some absent. The table lists 250,000 or so clones, approximately 90% of them singletons. Sequenced material: peripheral blood. The receptors shown here come from a man aged 30 to 39 with COVID-19, enrolled during active disease. The CDR3 runs from the conserved cysteine through the conserved F or W. Each record gives: D gene, clone size, J gene, V gene, CDR3 protein, CDR3 DNA. The D gene is left open where the match is weak. Clone size is not always given. Where it is, it says once, few, many or a class for expanded clones.

>TRBD1|-|TRBJ1-4|TRBV28
CASSSTGATNEKLFF
TGTGCCAGCAGCTCTACAGGGGCAACTAATGAAAAACTGTTTTTT
>-|-|TRBJ1-1|TRBV7-2
CASSSSLGTTEAFF
TGTGCCAGCAGCTCGAGCCTGGGGACAACTGAAGCTTTCTTT
>-|-|TRBJ2-7|TRBV9
CASSVQGGSYEQYF
TGTGCCAGCAGCGTGCAAGGGGGCTCCTACGAGCAGTACTTC
>-|-|TRBJ1-3|TRBV6-5
CATWRGISGNTIYF
TGTGCCACCTGGCGGGGAATCTCTGGAAACACCATATATTTT
>TRBD1|-|TRBJ1-5|TRBV18
CASSGTGVNQPQHF
TGTGCCAGTTCCGGGACAGGGGTCAATCAGCCCCAGCATTTT
>TRBD1|-|TRBJ1-5|TRBV23-1
CASRTGNNQPQHF
TGCGCCAGCAGGACAGGGAACAATCAGCCCCAGCATTTT
>-|-|TRBJ1-2|TRBV30
CAWEQGFYGYTF
TGTGCCTGGGAGCAGGGGTTCTATGGCTACACCTTC
>TRBD1|-|TRBJ2-7|TRBV4-3
CASSQDLGTEVYEQYF
TGCGCCAGCAGCCAAGATCTCGGGACAGAGGTCTACGAGCAGTACTTC
>-|-|TRBJ1-2|TRBV10-3
CAINLQSSFGYTF
TGTGCCATCAATCTTCAAAGCTCTTTTGGCTACACCTTC
>TRBD1|-|TRBJ1-6|TRBV19
CASSPNLVQGANSPLHF
TGTGCCAGTAGTCCAAATCTCGTACAGGGGGCGAATTCACCCCTCCACTTT
>-|-|TRBJ2-7|TRBV4-3
CASSQDLSGGAGYEQYF
TGCGCCAGCAGCCAAGATCTTAGTGGGGGGGCGGGTTACGAGCAGTACTTC
>TRBD1|-|TRBJ1-1|TRBV7-3
CASSLTGGTKTEAFF
TGTGCCAGCAGCCTAACAGGGGGAACAAAAACTGAAGCTTTCTTT
>-|-|TRBJ1-3|TRBV30
CAWSLRGTGNTIYF
TGTGCCTGGAGCCTGAGGGGGACTGGAAACACCATATATTTT
>-|-|TRBJ1-1|TRBV7-8
CASSPELRDNPAVAEAFF
TGTGCCAGCAGCCCAGAGCTACGGGACAATCCAGCCGTCGCTGAAGCTTTCTTT
>TRBD1|-|TRBJ1-4|TRBV5-6
CASSKTGDYEKLFF
TGTGCCAGCAGTAAGACAGGGGATTATGAAAAACTGTTTTTT
>-|-|TRBJ2-1|TRBV30
CAWSSGSLANEQFF
TGTGCCTGGAGTTCGGGAAGTTTGGCCAATGAGCAGTTCTTC
>-|-|TRBJ2-2|TRBV7-8
CASSLNIAANTGELFF
TGTGCCAGCAGCTTAAATATAGCGGCGAACACCGGGGAGCTGTTTTTT
>-|-|TRBJ1-2|TRBV5-6
CASSPTGSQGGYGYTF
TGTGCCAGCAGCCCCACCGGCAGTCAAGGAGGCTATGGCTACACCTTC
>-|-|TRBJ1-5|TRBV3-1/TRBV3-2
CASSQGRDQPQHF
TGTGCCAGCAGCCAAGGACGGGATCAGCCCCAGCATTTT
>-|-|TRBJ2-1|TRBV19
CASMGSTRGRNEQFF
TGTGCCAGTATGGGGTCGACTCGGGGTCGCAATGAGCAGTTCTTC
>TRBD1|-|TRBJ1-1|TRBV19
CASSISGGTGGVYAEAFF
TGTGCCAGTAGTATCAGTGGCGGGACAGGGGGCGTATACGCTGAAGCTTTCTTT
>-|-|TRBJ1-5|TRBV19
CASSRRTTYSNQPQHF
TGTGCCAGTTCAAGAAGGACAACTTATAGCAATCAGCCCCAGCATTTT
>-|-|TRBJ1-5|TRBV19
CASSKSSPSQPQHF
TGTGCCAGTAGTAAGTCCAGTCCTAGTCAGCCCCAGCATTTT
>TRBD1|-|TRBJ2-7|TRBV2
CASSERGREQYF
TGTGCCAGCAGTGAGAGGGGGCGGGAGCAGTACTTC
>-|-|TRBJ1-1|TRBV4-2
CASSQDSGNTEAFF
TGTGCCAGCAGCCAAGATTCGGGGAACACTGAAGCTTTCTTT
>-|-|TRBJ1-3|TRBV19
CASRGPGNTIYF
TGTGCCAGTAGGGGCCCGGGAAACACCATATATTTT
>-|once|TRBJ2-3|TRBV24-1
CATSDRVRTDTQYF
TGTGCCACCAGTGATCGGGTCCGCACAGATACGCAGTATTTT
>-|-|TRBJ1-2|TRBV15
CATSGVILDSNYGYTF
TGTGCCACCAGCGGAGTAATACTGGACAGTAACTATGGCTACACCTTC
>-|-|TRBJ2-7|TRBV3-1/TRBV3-2
CASSQDMVRGHEQYF
TGTGCCAGCAGCCAAGATATGGTCAGGGGCCACGAGCAGTACTTC
>TRBD1|-|TRBJ1-6|TRBV9
CASSPGGVRRGSPLHF
TGTGCCAGCAGCCCAGGGGGAGTTAGAAGGGGTTCACCCCTCCACTTT
>TRBD2|-|TRBJ2-7|TRBV5-6
CASSSPPGLGVYEQYF
TGTGCCAGCAGCTCACCTCCCGGACTAGGGGTCTACGAGCAGTACTTC
>-|-|TRBJ2-2|TRBV7-6
CASSLAVSADTGELFF
TGTGCCAGCAGCTTAGCGGTCAGCGCGGACACCGGGGAGCTGTTTTTT
>-|-|TRBJ1-4|TRBV11-2
CASSYRRDVDEKLFF
TGTGCCAGCAGCTATCGGAGGGATGTGGATGAAAAACTGTTTTTT
>TRBD1|-|TRBJ2-2|TRBV7-3
CASSSGQGAAGELFF
TGTGCCAGCAGCTCGGGACAGGGGGCGGCCGGGGAGCTGTTTTTT
>-|-|TRBJ1-2|TRBV5-1
CASSLVPGPARGYTF
TGCGCCAGCAGCTTGGTGCCAGGGCCTGCGCGGGGCTACACCTTC
>-|once|TRBJ2-5|TRBV9
CASSVGTGYQETQYF
TGTGCCAGCAGCGTAGGAACAGGTTACCAAGAGACCCAGTACTTC
>-|-|TRBJ1-6|TRBV27
CASSLGVIGDSPLHF
TGTGCCAGCAGTTTAGGAGTAATCGGGGATTCACCCCTCCACTTT
>TRBD1|few|TRBJ1-2|TRBV4-3
CASSQDSPDRANYGYTF
TGCGCCAGCAGCCAAGATTCCCCCGACAGGGCTAACTATGGCTACACCTTC
>-|once|TRBJ1-1|TRBV2
CASSSRQNTEAFF
TGTGCCAGCAGTTCCCGACAGAACACTGAAGCTTTCTTT
>TRBD1|once|TRBJ2-7|TRBV7-3
CASSPRQGSEQYF
TGTGCCAGCAGCCCCCGACAGGGGTCCGAGCAGTACTTC
>TRBD2|-|TRBJ2-3|TRBV27
CASSLAGVTDTQYF
TGTGCCAGCAGTTTAGCGGGGGTCACAGATACGCAGTATTTT
>-|-|TRBJ1-6|TRBV7-2
CASSLVRVPLHF
TGTGCCAGCAGCTTAGTGAGAGTGCCCCTCCACTTT
>TRBD2|-|TRBJ2-4|TRBV2
CASRPTSGRVRGIQYF
TGTGCCAGCAGACCCACTAGCGGGAGGGTCAGGGGCATTCAGTACTTC
>-|once|TRBJ2-2|TRBV9
CASSVIDSNTGELFF
TGTGCCAGCAGCGTCATCGACAGCAACACCGGGGAGCTGTTTTTT
>TRBD1|-|TRBJ1-2|TRBV12-3/TRBV12-4
CASSPGQGPGYTF
TGTGCCAGCAGTCCCGGACAGGGACCAGGCTACACCTTC
>-|once|TRBJ2-7|TRBV9
CASSDSRGWEQYF
TGTGCCAGCAGCGACAGCAGGGGATGGGAGCAGTACTTC
>-|-|TRBJ1-2|TRBV19
CASILQDGGYTF
TGTGCCAGCATCTTACAGGATGGCGGCTACACCTTC
>TRBD1|-|TRBJ1-5|TRBV15
CATSSRNRGGSNQPQHF
TGTGCCACCAGCAGCAGGAACAGGGGCGGTAGCAATCAGCCCCAGCATTTT
>-|-|TRBJ1-5|TRBV28
CASSTNQPQHF
TGTGCCAGCAGTACTAATCAGCCCCAGCATTTT